This T cell receptor (beta chain) was identified in a study of cytomegalovirus exposure and HLA in healthy donors. Germline V CDR1 and CDR2: MRHNA, SNTAGT. The CDR3 totals 13 residues. With 6 bases removed from V and 5 bases from J, the gap between germline ends came to 11 bases. This clone has just one count. The assay was immunoSEQ multiplex PCR, and TCRdb's table has in-frame clones only and misses some. The sample lists some 120,000 clones, more than 70% occurring once. The origin of this receptor is a man in his thirties or forties in good health and CMV-seronegative. The genes are TRBV6-4 and TRBJ2-1; D is uncertain. Sequencing used PBMCs. The CDR3 coding sequence is TGTGCCAGCAGCCCCGGAGCAAACAATGAGCAGTTCTTC. Amino acids: CASSPGANNEQFF.